The source of this T cell receptor (beta chain) is a study of spatial heterogeneity in lung cancer. The overall study: Untreated early-stage non-small cell lung cancer patients, approximately 76 in total, were the donors.

Indicated time point: blood at routine non-recurrence follow-up after resection. Tumor, nontumor lung or frozen PBMC supplied whole RNA that was sequenced unsorted. Germline-derived CDR1 and CDR2 are SGHRS and YFSETQ. This CDR3 contains 15 residues. V gave up 0 bases and J gave up 0 bases, with 9 bases separating them. This clonotype was recorded at least ten times. Antigen: not known. TCRdb used MiXCR to reprocess the 5' RACE reads, holding one entry per CDR3 protein. Here the sample spans roughly 120,000 distinct CDR3 sequences, 9% to 15% being singletons. Overall study findings and caveats: Ubiquitous expanded tumor TCRs showed up in blood more at resection than follow-up.

The J gene is TRBJ1-1, the V gene TRBV5-1; D perhaps matches TRBD1 (6 bases). This sample comprised PBMCs, obtained at follow-up. This receptor was taken from a male donor with early-stage non-small cell lung cancer. This chain's CDR3 is CASSLAGTLNTEAFF. The CDR3 DNA follows: TGCGCCAGCAGCTTGGCCGGGACACTGAACACTGAAGCTTTCTTT.